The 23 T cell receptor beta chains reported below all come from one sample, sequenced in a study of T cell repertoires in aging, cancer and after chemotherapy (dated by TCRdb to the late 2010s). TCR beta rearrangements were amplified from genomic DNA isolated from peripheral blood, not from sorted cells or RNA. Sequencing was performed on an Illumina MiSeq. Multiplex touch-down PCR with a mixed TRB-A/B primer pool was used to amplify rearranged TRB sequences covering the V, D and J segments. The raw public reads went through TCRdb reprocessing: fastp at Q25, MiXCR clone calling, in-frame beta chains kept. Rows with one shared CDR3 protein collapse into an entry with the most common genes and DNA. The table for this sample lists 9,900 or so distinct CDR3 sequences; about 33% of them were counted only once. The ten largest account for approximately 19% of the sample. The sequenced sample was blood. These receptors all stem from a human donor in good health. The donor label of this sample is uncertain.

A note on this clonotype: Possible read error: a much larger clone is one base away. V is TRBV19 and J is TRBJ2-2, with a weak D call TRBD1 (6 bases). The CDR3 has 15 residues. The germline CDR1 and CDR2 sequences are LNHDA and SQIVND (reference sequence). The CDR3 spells CASSTRDRNTGEPFF. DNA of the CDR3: TGTGCCAGTAGTACCCGCGACAGGAACACCGGGGAGCCGTTTTTT.

The CDR3 DNA is TGCAGTGCAAGACAGGGTGGGACCAATAATTCACCCCTCCACTTT. Amino acids: CSARQGGTNNSPLHF. The chain recombines TRBV20-1 with TRBJ1-6; 7 bases align to TRBD1. Germline CDR1 reads DFQATT; CDR2 reads SNEGSKA (reference sequence). J lost 5 bases, V lost 6 bases, and 10 bases had no gene match. The length of the CDR3 is 15 residues.

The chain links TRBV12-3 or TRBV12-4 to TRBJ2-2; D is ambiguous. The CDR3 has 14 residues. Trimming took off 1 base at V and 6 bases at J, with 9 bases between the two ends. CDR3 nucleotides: TGTGCCAGCAGTTTAGGGTATCTTGCCGGGGAGCTGTTTTTT. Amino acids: CASSLGYLAGELFF.

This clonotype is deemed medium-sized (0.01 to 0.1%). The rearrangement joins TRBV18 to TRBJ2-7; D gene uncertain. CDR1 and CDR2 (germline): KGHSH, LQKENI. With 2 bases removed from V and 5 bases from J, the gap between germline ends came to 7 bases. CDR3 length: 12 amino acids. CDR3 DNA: TGTGCCAGCTCACCAAGTACCCACGAGCAGTACTTC. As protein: CASSPSTHEQYF.

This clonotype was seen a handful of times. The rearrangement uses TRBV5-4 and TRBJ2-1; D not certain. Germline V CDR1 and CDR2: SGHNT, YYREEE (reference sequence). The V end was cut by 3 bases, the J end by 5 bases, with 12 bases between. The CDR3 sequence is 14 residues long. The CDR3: CASSSRTLNNEQFF. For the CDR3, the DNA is TGTGCCAGCAGCTCGCGGACCCTAAACAATGAGCAGTTCTTC.

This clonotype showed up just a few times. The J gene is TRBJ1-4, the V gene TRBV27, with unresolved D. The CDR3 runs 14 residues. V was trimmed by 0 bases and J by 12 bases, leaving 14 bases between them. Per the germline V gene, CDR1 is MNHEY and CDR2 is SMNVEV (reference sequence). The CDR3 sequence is CASSLSHSSGELFF. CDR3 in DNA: TGTGCCAGCAGTTTATCGCACTCATCCGGGGAACTGTTTTTT.

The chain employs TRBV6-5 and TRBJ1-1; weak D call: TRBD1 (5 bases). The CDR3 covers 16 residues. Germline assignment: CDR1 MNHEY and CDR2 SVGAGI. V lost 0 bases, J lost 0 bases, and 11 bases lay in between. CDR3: CASSYSRGLMNTEAFF. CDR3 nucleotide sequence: TGTGCCAGCAGTTACTCTCGGGGCCTAATGAACACTGAAGCTTTCTTT.

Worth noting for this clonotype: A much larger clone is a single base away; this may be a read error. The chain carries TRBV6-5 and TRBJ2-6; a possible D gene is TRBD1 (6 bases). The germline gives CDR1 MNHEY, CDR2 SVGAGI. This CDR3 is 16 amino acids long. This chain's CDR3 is CTSQISPGAGANVLTF. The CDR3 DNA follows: TGTACCAGTCAGATCTCCCCAGGGGCTGGGGCCAACGTCCTGACTTTC.

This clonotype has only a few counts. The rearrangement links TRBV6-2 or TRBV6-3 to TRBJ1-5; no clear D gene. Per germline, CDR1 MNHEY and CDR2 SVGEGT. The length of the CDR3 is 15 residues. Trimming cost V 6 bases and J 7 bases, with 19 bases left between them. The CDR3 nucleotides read TGTGCCAGCAGCAACGGTGGCGGGCTTGGGCAGCCCCAGCATTTT. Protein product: CASSNGGGLGQPQHF.

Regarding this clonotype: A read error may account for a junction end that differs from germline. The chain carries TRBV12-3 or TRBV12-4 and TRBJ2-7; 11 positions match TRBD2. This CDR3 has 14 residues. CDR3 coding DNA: TGTGCCAGCAGGTTAGCGGGGGGGCCCTACGAGCAGTACTTC. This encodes CASRLAGGPYEQYF.

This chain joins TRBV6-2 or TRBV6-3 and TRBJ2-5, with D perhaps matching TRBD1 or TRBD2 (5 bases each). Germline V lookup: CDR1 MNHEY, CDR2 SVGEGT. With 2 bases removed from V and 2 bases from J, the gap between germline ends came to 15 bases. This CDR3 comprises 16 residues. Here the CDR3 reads CASSYTPGRIQETQYF. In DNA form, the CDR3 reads TGTGCCAGCAGTTACACGCCGGGACGGATACAAGAGACCCAGTACTTC.

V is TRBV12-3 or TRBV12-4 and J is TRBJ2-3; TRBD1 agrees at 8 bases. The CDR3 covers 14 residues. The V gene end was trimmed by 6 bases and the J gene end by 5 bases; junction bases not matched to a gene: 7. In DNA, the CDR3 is TGTGCCAGCAGCGGACAGGGTGGGAGAGATACGCAGTATTTT. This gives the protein CASSGQGGRDTQYF.

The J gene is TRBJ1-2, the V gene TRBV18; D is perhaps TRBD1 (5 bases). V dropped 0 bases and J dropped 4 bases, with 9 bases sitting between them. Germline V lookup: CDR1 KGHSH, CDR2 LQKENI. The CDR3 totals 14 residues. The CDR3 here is CASSPPGDGYGYTF. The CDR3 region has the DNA TGTGCCAGCTCACCACCGGGGGATGGCTATGGCTACACCTTC. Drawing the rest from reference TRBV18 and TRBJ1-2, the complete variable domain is NAGVMQNPRHLVRRRGQEARLRCSPMKGHSHVYWYRQLPEEGLKFMVYLQKENIIDESGMPKERFSAEFPKEGPSILRIQQVVRGDSAAYFCASSPPGDGYGYTFGSGTRLTVV.

CDR3 in amino acids: CSVDAAGGREQYF. The DNA for the CDR3 is TGCAGCGTTGACGCGGCGGGAGGGCGCGAGCAGTACTTC. The chain carries TRBV29-1 and TRBJ2-7; 9 bases fit TRBD2. Trimming at V came to 3 bases and at J to 6 bases, leaving 6 bases not matched to a gene. Germline V gene sequence: CDR1 SQVTM, CDR2 ANQGSEA. This CDR3 contains 13 residues.

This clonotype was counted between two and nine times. The CDR3 sequence: CASSIGHREGAEAFF. CDR3 nucleotide sequence: TGTGCCAGTAGTATTGGTCACAGGGAGGGGGCTGAAGCTTTCTTT. V usage is TRBV19 and J usage is TRBJ1-1; possible D gene TRBD1, 6 bases. The CDR3 consists of 15 residues. CDR1 is LNHDA, CDR2 SQIVND, per germline (reference sequence). The V gene lost 3 bases and the J gene lost 6 bases, with 17 bases spanning the gap.

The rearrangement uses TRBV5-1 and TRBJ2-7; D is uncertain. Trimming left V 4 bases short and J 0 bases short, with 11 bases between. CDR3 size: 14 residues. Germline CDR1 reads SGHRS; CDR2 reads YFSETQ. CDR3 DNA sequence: TGCGCCAGCAGCCGCGCTCCGCCCTCCTACGAGCAGTACTTC. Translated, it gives CASSRAPPSYEQYF.

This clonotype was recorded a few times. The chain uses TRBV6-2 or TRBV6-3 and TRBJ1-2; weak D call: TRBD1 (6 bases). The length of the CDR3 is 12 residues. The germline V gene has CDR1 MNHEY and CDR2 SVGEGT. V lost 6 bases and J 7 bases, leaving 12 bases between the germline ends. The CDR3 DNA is TGTGCCAGCAGCCGCAGGGGAACTGGCTACACCTTC. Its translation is CASSRRGTGYTF.

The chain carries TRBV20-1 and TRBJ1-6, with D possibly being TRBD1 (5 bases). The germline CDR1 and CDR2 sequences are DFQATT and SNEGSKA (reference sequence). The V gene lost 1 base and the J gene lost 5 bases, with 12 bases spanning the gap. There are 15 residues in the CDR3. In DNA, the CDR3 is TGCAGTGCTAGAGTACCAGGGCCAAATAATTCACCCCTCCACTTT. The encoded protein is CSARVPGPNNSPLHF.

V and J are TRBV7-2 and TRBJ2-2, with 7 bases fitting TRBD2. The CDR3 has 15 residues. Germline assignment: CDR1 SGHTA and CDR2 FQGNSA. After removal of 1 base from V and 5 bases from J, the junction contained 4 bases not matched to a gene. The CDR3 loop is CASSLGGSWTGELFF. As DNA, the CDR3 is TGTGCCAGCAGCTTAGGCGGGAGTTGGACCGGGGAGCTGTTTTTT.

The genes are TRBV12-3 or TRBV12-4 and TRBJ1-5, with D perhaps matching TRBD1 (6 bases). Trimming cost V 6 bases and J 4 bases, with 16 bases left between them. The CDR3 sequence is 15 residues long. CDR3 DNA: TGTGCCAGCAGATTTACGGGGGCGACAAATCAGCCCCAGCATTTT. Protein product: CASRFTGATNQPQHF.

The CDR3 DNA sequence: TGTGCCAGCAGTGCCCGCCCCCCCTCCCCGACTAGCGGGAGGGGCGGGACCCAGTACTTC. Translation gives CASSARPPSPTSGRGGTQYF. This chain uses TRBV27 with TRBJ2-5; 14 positions match TRBD2. The CDR3 is 20 residues long. Trimming took 5 bases from V and 7 from J; bases not matched to a gene: 21. Germline CDR1 is MNHEY and CDR2 is SMNVEV (reference sequence).

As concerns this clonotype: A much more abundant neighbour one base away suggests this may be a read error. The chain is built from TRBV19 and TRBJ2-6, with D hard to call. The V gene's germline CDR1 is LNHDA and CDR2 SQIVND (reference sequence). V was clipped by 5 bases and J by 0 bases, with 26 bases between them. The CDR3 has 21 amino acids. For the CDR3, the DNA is TGTGCCAGTAGTGCCCTTACTACAGTGGCCCAGTCAACCTCTGGGGCCAACGTCCTGACTTTC. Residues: CASSALTTVAQSTSGANVLTF.

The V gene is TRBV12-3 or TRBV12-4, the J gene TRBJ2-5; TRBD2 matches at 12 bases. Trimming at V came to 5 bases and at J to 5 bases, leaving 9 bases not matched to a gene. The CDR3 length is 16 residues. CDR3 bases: TGTGCCAGCAGTCTCTCTAGCGGGGGGGCCGGGGAGACCCAGTACTTC. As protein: CASSLSSGGAGETQYF.